A selection of T cell receptor beta chains follows, all from one sample in a study of identical twins. TCRdb re-derived calls from the 5' RACE reads in MiXCR, one entry per CDR3 protein. This table has about 700,000 distinct CDR3 sequences, 8.6% appearing once. These data were likewise used in another study, on yellow fever vaccine responses in identical twins.

The specimen sequenced was PBMCs. The receptor source for this set is a woman aged 18 to 35 in good health. Each CDR3 is given with its conserved first and last residue. The D gene is left open where the match is weak. Clone size, where shown, is once, few, many, or a class for clones that have expanded.

.	TRBV18	TRBJ2-7	few	TGTGCCAGCTCAGCTAGGGACACGGACGTCGAGCAGTACTTC	CASSARDTDVEQYF
.	TRBV6-2/TRBV6-3	TRBJ2-6	few	TGTGCCAGCATCGGACTTGTATCTGGGGCCAACGTCCTGACTTTC	CASIGLVSGANVLTF
.	TRBV30	TRBJ2-3	.	TGTGCCTGGAGTCCCCAGGTGATTTCTAGCACAGATACGCAGTATTTT	CAWSPQVISSTDTQYF
.	TRBV12-5	TRBJ2-1	few	TGTGCTAGTGGTCCCCAGGGCCCCTACAATGAGCAGTTCTTC	CASGPQGPYNEQFF
TRBD2	TRBV4-3	TRBJ2-7	few	TGCGCCAGCAGCCCGGGTTTAACTAGCGATAACGAGCAGTACTTC	CASSPGLTSDNEQYF
.	TRBV3-1	TRBJ2-3	few	TGTGCCAGCAGCCAAGATTTTGGGGCCACAGATACGCAGTATTTT	CASSQDFGATDTQYF
.	TRBV25-1	TRBJ2-7	many	TGTGCCAGCAGTGAATCCAACTCCTACGAGCAGTACTTC	CASSESNSYEQYF
TRBD2	TRBV6-5	TRBJ2-1	.	TGTGCCAGCAGTTACTCGGGGACTAGCGCCAATGAGCAGTTCTTC	CASSYSGTSANEQFF
TRBD1	TRBV7-9	TRBJ2-2	.	TGTGCCAGCAGCTTCCACAGGGGACCCAACACCGGGGAGCTGTTTTTT	CASSFHRGPNTGELFF
TRBD1	TRBV7-2	TRBJ2-3	many	TGTGCCAGCAGCCCGCGGACAGGATTAACTAGCACAGATACGCAGTATTTT	CASSPRTGLTSTDTQYF
.	TRBV9	TRBJ2-2	.	TGTGCCAGCAGCGTCCAACCGGGGGGGGAGCTGTTTTTT	CASSVQPGGELFF
.	TRBV5-1	TRBJ1-1	few	TGCGCCAGCAGCTTGGCCATCGTCAGACAGCCGAACACTGAAGCTTTCTTT	CASSLAIVRQPNTEAFF
.	TRBV29-1	TRBJ2-7	.	TGCAGCGCTCAAAGGACACCGGGACCATCCTACGAGCAGTACTTC	CSAQRTPGPSYEQYF
TRBD1	TRBV12-3/TRBV12-4	TRBJ2-7	.	TGTGCCAGCAGTTTTGGGCAGGGGGCGATCTGGGGGCAGTACTTC	CASSFGQGAIWGQYF
TRBD2	TRBV20-1	TRBJ2-7	few	TGCAGTGCTAGCGACCACTTACTGATAGCGGGAGAGAGTTTAGACGAGCAGTACTTC	CSASDHLLIAGESLDEQYF
.	TRBV7-9	TRBJ1-4	few	TGTGCCAGCAGCAGGCTGATTAATGAAAAACTGTTTTTT	CASSRLINEKLFF
.	TRBV6-5	TRBJ1-2	few	TGTGCCAGCAGTTCAACATCCGGGGCTGCTAACTATGGCTACACCTTC	CASSSTSGAANYGYTF
.	TRBV12-3/TRBV12-4	TRBJ1-5	many	TGTGCCAGCAGTTTAGGAGGACCGCATAGCAATCAGCCCCAGCATTTT	CASSLGGPHSNQPQHF
TRBD1	TRBV6-2/TRBV6-3	TRBJ2-7	few	TGTGCCAGCAGTTCCTCGGGACAGCTCTACGAGCAGTACTTC	CASSSSGQLYEQYF
TRBD2	TRBV6-1	TRBJ2-4	few	TGTGCCAGCAGAAGTATTAGCGGGGCCAAAAACATTCAGTACTTC	CASRSISGAKNIQYF
TRBD1	TRBV2	TRBJ1-6	few	TGTGCCAGCAGTGTACTGGGACAGGGAAATTCACCCCTCCACTTT	CASSVLGQGNSPLHF
.	TRBV29-1	TRBJ2-3	.	TGCAGCGTTGATTTCTTAGAGACAAAGGGCACAGATACGCAGTATTTT	CSVDFLETKGTDTQYF
TRBD2	TRBV29-1	TRBJ2-2	many	TGCAGCGTTGAAGGGACTAGCGGGACCATCACCGGGGAGCTGTTTTTT	CSVEGTSGTITGELFF
.	TRBV7-8	TRBJ2-1	.	TGTGCCAGCAGCTTAGCGGTCGGGACGGGAGTCTACAATGAGCAGTTCTTC	CASSLAVGTGVYNEQFF
TRBD1	TRBV11-2	TRBJ1-4	.	TGTGCCAGCAGCTCCCTAGGGGGCCGGGAAGAAAAACTGTTTTTT	CASSSLGGREEKLFF
.	TRBV29-1	TRBJ2-2	few	TGCAGCGTTGATCAGGACACCGGGGAGCTGTTTTTT	CSVDQDTGELFF
TRBD2	TRBV4-1	TRBJ2-1	many	TGCGCCAGCAGCCTCGGTTGGGCTAGCGGGGACAATGAGCAGTTCTTC	CASSLGWASGDNEQFF
TRBD2	TRBV20-1	TRBJ2-3	many	TGCAGTGCCCCCAGCGGGATCTCTGATACGCAGTATTTT	CSAPSGISDTQYF
.	TRBV7-2	TRBJ2-5	many	TGTGCCAGCAGCTTACAGAAAGGGCAGAAAGAGACCCAGTACTTC	CASSLQKGQKETQYF
.	TRBV27	TRBJ2-7	.	TGTGCCAGCAGTTTAAAGGCAGGGATCTACGAGCAGTACTTC	CASSLKAGIYEQYF